This T cell receptor beta chain emerged from a study of shared clonotypes between healthy human individuals. Study-wide results and caveats: Sequencing depth was predicted to influence how clonotypes are shared among donors.

A CD45RA-negative memory subset and a CD45RA+ naive subset were separated from the CD4+ cells. The V gene's germline CDR1 is SGHVS and CDR2 FNYEAQ. This CDR3 region has 15 residues. Trimming left V 1 base short and J 0 bases short, with 7 bases between. This clone was counted once. Antigen specificity is unknown. TCRdb keeps only in-frame clones here, not all; method: immunoSEQ multiplex PCR. The table lists approximately 980,000 clones, 60% to 85% of them singletons, with over 1.3% in the top ten. The source of this sequence is a man aged 18 to 30 in good health. Sequencing was carried out using memory CD4+ T cells sorted from blood. The subset denotes: CD45RA-negative fraction. The genes are TRBV7-6 and TRBJ2-1; unclear D gene. The CDR3 region is CASSLEGYSYNEQFF. CDR3 nucleotide sequence: TGTGCCAGCAGCTTAGAAGGTTACTCCTACAATGAGCAGTTCTTC.